A selection of T cell receptor beta chains follows, all from one sample in a study of cytomegalovirus exposure and HLA in healthy donors. Clones were read by immunoSEQ multiplex PCR, and TCRdb kept only the in-frame ones, dropping some. The table records roughly 120,000 clones, around four fifths of them present only once. Material: PBMCs. Receptors were obtained from a woman between 45 and 65 years old in good health and CMV-seropositive. Both conserved end residues are part of each CDR3. A D gene is named only where the DNA matches it firmly. The size of a clone is reported for some rows only, either as once, few or many, or as a class for expanded clones.

J	size	D	length	V	DNA	CDR3
TRBJ2-6	NA	TRBD1	18	TRBV7-9	TGTGCCAGCAGCTTTTTACAGGGACAGGACTCTGGGGCCAACGTCCTGACTTTC	CASSFLQGQDSGANVLTF
TRBJ1-1	NA	NA	15	TRBV19	TGTGCCAGTACCATGGGGGACTTTTGGAACACTGAAGCTTTCTTT	CASTMGDFWNTEAFF
TRBJ2-7	few	TRBD1	15	TRBV7-2	TGTGCCAGCAGCTATTTTGGGACAGCCTTCTACGAGCAGTACTTC	CASSYFGTAFYEQYF
TRBJ2-1	NA	TRBD2	16	TRBV7-9	TGTGCCAGCAGCACTTCCCTAGCGGGACTCTCGCCCGGGAAGTTCTTC	CASSTSLAGLSPGKFF
TRBJ2-3	NA	NA	15	TRBV9	TGTGCCAGCAGCCCTCCCCGAGGATCCACAGATACGCAGTATTTT	CASSPPRGSTDTQYF
TRBJ1-4	NA	NA	16	TRBV7-2	TGTGCCAGCAGCTTAGTCAGGTCTGCAACTAATGAAAAACTGTTTTTT	CASSLVRSATNEKLFF
TRBJ2-7	NA	NA	16	TRBV5-4	TGTGCCAGCAGCAGTTTAGAAAGAGCCGGAGCTTACGAGCAGTACTTC	CASSSLERAGAYEQYF
TRBJ2-3	NA	TRBD1	14	TRBV7-9	TGTGCCAGCAGCTTACAGGGGGCCGCAGATACGCAGTATTTT	CASSLQGAADTQYF
TRBJ2-2	NA	TRBD2	17	TRBV5-4	TGTGCCAGCAGCTTGATGGTAGCGGGGGGATTCACCGGGGAGCTGTTTTTT	CASSLMVAGGFTGELFF
TRBJ2-1	NA	NA	15	TRBV15	TGTGCCACCAGCAGAGATCGGGGAGCTTACAATGAGCAGTTCTTC	CATSRDRGAYNEQFF
TRBJ2-3	NA	TRBD2	15	TRBV19	TGTGCCAGTAGTAGCTCGGGCGGGAGTGGAGATACGCAGTATTTT	CASSSSGGSGDTQYF
TRBJ2-3	NA	TRBD2	16	TRBV7-9	TGTTCCAGCAGCTTTTCCCGGCGGGGGGGTCCGGATACGCAGTATTTT	CSSSFSRRGGPDTQYF
TRBJ2-5	NA	TRBD1	14	TRBV7-2	TGTGCCAGCAGCTTGGGGACAGGTCAAGAGACCCAGTACTTC	CASSLGTGQETQYF
TRBJ1-5	few	NA	14	TRBV6-5	TGTGCCAGCAGTCTGGGGCAACCGGAGCAGCCCCAGCATTTT	CASSLGQPEQPQHF
TRBJ1-5	NA	TRBD1	15	TRBV6-5	TGTGCCAGCAGCCCATACCGGGACAGGGATCAGCCCCAGCATTTT	CASSPYRDRDQPQHF
TRBJ2-5	few	NA	11	TRBV2	TGTGCCAGCAACCGGGAAGAGACCCAGTACTTC	CASNREETQYF
TRBJ2-6	NA	NA	18	TRBV7-3	TGTGCCAGCAGCTCACAACAGGGAAGTGTCACTGGGGCCAACGGCCTGACTTTC	CASSSQQGSVTGANGLTF
TRBJ2-7	NA	TRBD2	15	TRBV28	TGTGCCAGCATCTTGTCCTTAGCGGGAGGAAGCGAGCAGTACTTC	CASILSLAGGSEQYF
TRBJ2-1	NA	TRBD2	15	TRBV5-1	TGCGCCAGCAGCTTGGCTAGCGGGAGCTACAATGAGCAGTTCTTC	CASSLASGSYNEQFF
TRBJ2-3	NA	NA	16	TRBV7-9	TGTGCCAGCAGCTCCTCTCTAGCACATAGCACAGATACGCAGTATTTT	CASSSSLAHSTDTQYF
TRBJ1-1	NA	NA	14	TRBV18	TGTGCCAGCTCACCAAGTATACGGGTCGCTGAAGCTTTCTTT	CASSPSIRVAEAFF
TRBJ2-3	NA	NA	13	TRBV29-1	TGCAGCGTCAGACAGTCGCTGACAGATACGCAGTATTTT	CSVRQSLTDTQYF
TRBJ2-5	few	TRBD1	16	TRBV19	TGTGCCAGTAGTCCTCTGGACAGGGGGCTTGGGAAGACCCAGTACTTC	CASSPLDRGLGKTQYF
TRBJ1-4	NA	TRBD1	15	TRBV19	TGTGCCAGTCGAATACGCGGACAGGGGGACGAAAAACTGTTTTTT	CASRIRGQGDEKLFF
TRBJ2-5	NA	TRBD2	15	TRBV19	TGTGCCAGTAGTAGGGGACTAGGCTTCTCTGAGACCCAGTACTTC	CASSRGLGFSETQYF
TRBJ2-3	NA	NA	15	TRBV7-2	TGTGCCAGCAGCTCTTCTAGGGGGGGTACAGATACGCAGTATTTT	CASSSSRGGTDTQYF
TRBJ1-1	once	NA	18	TRBV12-1	TGTGCCAGCAGCTTTGCCCTCGGACAGGGGGATTGGAACACTGAAGCTTTCTTT	CASSFALGQGDWNTEAFF
TRBJ2-5	NA	TRBD1	13	TRBV19	TGTGCCAGTAGTATTGCAGGGGGAGAGACCCAGTACTTC	CASSIAGGETQYF
TRBJ1-2	NA	TRBD1	14	TRBV4-3	TGCGCCAGCAGCCAAGGACAGGGGGCGGGGGGCTACACCTTC	CASSQGQGAGGYTF
TRBJ2-1	once	TRBD2	19	TRBV5-1	TGCGCCAGCAGCTTGGGCAACCCCCCACTAGCGGGGATCTACAATGAGCAGTTCTTC	CASSLGNPPLAGIYNEQFF
TRBJ2-1	NA	TRBD2	20	TRBV4-2	TGTGCCAGCAGCCAAGATCGGGGAGGAGGCGGGAGTGGCTCCTACAATGAGCAGTTCTTC	CASSQDRGGGGSGSYNEQFF
TRBJ1-2	NA	TRBD1	14	TRBV7-2	TGTGCCAGCAGCCGGTGGACAGGGAACTATGGCTACACCTTC	CASSRWTGNYGYTF
TRBJ2-1	NA	TRBD2	11	TRBV20-1	TGCAGTGCTACTACTAGCGGGAGACTGTTCTTC	CSATTSGRLFF
TRBJ1-3	NA	NA	13	TRBV11-2	TGTGCCAGCACCACAGGGACTGGAAACACCATATATTTT	CASTTGTGNTIYF
TRBJ2-3	NA	TRBD2	13	TRBV18	TGTGCCAGCTCACCATTAGCGGGAGAGGGCGAATATTTT	CASSPLAGEGEYF
TRBJ1-6	NA	TRBD1	15	TRBV4-3	TGCGCCAGCAGCCAAGACAGGCAGGGGGCTTCACCCCTCCACTTT	CASSQDRQGASPLHF
TRBJ2-1	NA	TRBD2	17	TRBV11-3	TGTGCCAGCAGCCCAAAGGGGGTAGCGGGAGGCTACAATGAGCAGTTCTTC	CASSPKGVAGGYNEQFF
TRBJ1-2	NA	TRBD1	16	TRBV25-1	TGTGCCAGCAGTGAAGCGCCGGGACAGATTTCGGATGGCTACACCTTC	CASSEAPGQISDGYTF